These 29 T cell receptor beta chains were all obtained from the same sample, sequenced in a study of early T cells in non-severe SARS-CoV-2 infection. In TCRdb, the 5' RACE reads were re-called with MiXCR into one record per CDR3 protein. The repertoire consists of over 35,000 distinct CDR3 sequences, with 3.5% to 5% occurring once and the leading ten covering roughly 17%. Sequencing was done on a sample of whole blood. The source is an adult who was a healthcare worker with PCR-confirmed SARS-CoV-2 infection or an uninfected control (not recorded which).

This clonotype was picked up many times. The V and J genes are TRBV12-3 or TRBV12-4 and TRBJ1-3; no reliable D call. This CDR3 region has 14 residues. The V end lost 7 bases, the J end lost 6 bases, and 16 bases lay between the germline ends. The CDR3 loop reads CASTVGQVENTIYF. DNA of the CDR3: TGTGCCAGCACCGTCGGGCAGGTGGAAAACACCATATATTTT.

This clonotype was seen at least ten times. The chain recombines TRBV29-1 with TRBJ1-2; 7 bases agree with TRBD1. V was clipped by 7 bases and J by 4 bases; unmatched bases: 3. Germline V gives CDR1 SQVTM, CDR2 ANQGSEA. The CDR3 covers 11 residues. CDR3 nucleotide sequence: TGCAGCGGGGGGACAGTCTATGGCTACACCTTC. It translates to CSGGTVYGYTF. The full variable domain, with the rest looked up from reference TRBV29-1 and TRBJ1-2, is SAVISQKPSRDICQRGTSLTIQCQVDSQVTMMFWYRQQPGQSLTLIATANQGSEATYESGFVIDKFPISRPNLTFSTLTVSNMSPEDSSIYLCSGGTVYGYTFGSGTRLTVV.

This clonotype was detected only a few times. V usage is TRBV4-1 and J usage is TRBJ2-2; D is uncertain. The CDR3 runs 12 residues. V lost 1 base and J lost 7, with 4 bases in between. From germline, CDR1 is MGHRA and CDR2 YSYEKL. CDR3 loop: CASSQVDGELFF. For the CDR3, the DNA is TGCGCCAGCAGCCAAGTGGACGGGGAGCTGTTTTTT.

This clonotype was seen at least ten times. As DNA, the CDR3 is TGTGCCAGCAGTTACGCTGGCAGGGGAGGCTACACCTTC. It translates to CASSYAGRGGYTF. The gene calls are TRBV6-2 or TRBV6-3 and TRBJ1-2, with D possibly matching TRBD1 (6 bases). V was pared by 2 bases and J by 8 bases, with 12 bases between. CDR1 is MNHEY and CDR2 is SVGEGT in the germline V gene. This CDR3 has 13 residues.

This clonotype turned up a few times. The CDR3 protein is CASSLGTVYEQYF. The CDR3, as DNA: TGTGCCAGCAGCTTAGGGACAGTCTACGAGCAGTACTTC. The rearrangement uses TRBV11-3 and TRBJ2-7, with D possibly TRBD1 on 6 matching bases. Germline CDR1 and CDR2: SGHNT and YENEEA. Trimming cost V 1 base and J 3 bases, with 7 bases left between them. The CDR3 sequence is 13 residues long.

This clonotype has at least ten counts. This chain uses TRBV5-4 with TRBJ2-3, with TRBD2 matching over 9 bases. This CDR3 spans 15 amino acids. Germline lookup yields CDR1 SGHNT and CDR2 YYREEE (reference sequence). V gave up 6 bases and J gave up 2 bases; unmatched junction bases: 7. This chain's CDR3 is CASKRAGGLTDTQYF. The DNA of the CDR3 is TGTGCCAGCAAACGAGCGGGGGGACTCACAGATACGCAGTATTTT.

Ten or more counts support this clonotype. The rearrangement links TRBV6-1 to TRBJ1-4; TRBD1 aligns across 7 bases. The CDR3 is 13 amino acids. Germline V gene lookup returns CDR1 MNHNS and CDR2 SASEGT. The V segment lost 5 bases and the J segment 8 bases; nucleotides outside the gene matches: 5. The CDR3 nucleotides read TGTGCCAGCAGTTGGACAGGCGGCGAAAAACTGTTTTTT. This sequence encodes CASSWTGGEKLFF.

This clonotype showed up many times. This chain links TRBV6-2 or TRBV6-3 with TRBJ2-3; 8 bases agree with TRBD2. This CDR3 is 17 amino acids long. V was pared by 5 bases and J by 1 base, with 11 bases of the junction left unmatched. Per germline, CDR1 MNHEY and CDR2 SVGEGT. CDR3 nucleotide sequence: TGTGCCAGCAGTCCCATTTGGGCGGGGGGCCGCACAGATACGCAGTATTTT. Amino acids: CASSPIWAGGRTDTQYF.

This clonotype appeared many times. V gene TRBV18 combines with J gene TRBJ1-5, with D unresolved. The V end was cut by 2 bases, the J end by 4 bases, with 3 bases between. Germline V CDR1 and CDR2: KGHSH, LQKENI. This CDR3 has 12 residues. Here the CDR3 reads CASSPGNQPQHF. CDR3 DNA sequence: TGTGCCAGCTCACCAGGAAATCAGCCCCAGCATTTT.

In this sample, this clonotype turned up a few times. CDR3 region: CASSARWWASRKTQYF. The CDR3 DNA reads as TGTGCCAGCAGCGCCCGATGGTGGGCCAGCAGGAAGACCCAGTACTTC. This chain joins TRBV2 and TRBJ2-5; no clear D gene. V gave up 6 bases and J gave up 6 bases, with 23 bases separating them. The germline V gene has CDR1 SNHLY and CDR2 FYNNEI. CDR3 length equals 16 residues.

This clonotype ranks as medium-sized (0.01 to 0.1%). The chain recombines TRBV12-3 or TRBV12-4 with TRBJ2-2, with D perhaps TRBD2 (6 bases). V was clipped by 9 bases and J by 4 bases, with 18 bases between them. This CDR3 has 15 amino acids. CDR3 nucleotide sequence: TGTGCCAGTCAACAACGGCTAGCGCCCACCGGGGAGCTGTTTTTT. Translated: CASQQRLAPTGELFF.

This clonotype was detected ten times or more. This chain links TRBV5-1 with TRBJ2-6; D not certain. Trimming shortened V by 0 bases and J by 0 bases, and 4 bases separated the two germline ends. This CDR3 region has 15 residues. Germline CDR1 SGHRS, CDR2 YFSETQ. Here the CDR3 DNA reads TGCGCCAGCAGCTTGGTGGTCTCTGGGGCCAACGTCCTGACTTTC. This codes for CASSLVVSGANVLTF.

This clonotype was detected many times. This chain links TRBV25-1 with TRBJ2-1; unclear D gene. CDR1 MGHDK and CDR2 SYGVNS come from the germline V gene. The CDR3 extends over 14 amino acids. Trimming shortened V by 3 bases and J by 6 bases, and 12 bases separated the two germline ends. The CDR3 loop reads CASSDGGPRNEQFF. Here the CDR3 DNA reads TGTGCCAGCAGTGACGGCGGACCCCGCAATGAGCAGTTCTTC.

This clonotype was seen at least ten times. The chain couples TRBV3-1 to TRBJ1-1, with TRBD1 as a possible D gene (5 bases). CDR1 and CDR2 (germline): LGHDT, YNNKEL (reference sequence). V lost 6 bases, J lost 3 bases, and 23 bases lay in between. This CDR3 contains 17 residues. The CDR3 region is CASRDLSWGRLDTEAFF. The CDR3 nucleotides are TGTGCCAGCAGGGACCTCAGTTGGGGGAGGTTAGACACTGAAGCTTTCTTT.

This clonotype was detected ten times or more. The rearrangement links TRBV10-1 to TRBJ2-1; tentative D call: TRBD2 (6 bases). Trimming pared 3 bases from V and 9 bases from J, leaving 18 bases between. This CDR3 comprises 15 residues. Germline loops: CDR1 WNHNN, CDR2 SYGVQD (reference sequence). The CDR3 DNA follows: TGCGCCAGCAGTGAACGGCGGGGACTGATCGGTGAGCAGTTCTTC. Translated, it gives CASSERRGLIGEQFF.

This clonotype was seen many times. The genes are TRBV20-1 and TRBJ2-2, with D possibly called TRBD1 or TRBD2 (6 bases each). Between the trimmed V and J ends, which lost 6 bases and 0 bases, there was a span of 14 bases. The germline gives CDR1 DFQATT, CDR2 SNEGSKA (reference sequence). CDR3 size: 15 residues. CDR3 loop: CSAQRGGPNTGELFF. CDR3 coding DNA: TGCAGTGCCCAACGAGGGGGGCCGAACACCGGGGAGCTGTTTTTT.

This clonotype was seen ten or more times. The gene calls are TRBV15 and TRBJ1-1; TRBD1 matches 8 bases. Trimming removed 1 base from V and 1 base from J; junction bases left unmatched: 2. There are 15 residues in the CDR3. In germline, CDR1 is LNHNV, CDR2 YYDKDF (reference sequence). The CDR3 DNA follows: TGTGCCACCAGCAGAGGAGGGACAGGGAACACTGAAGCTTTCTTT. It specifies CATSRGGTGNTEAFF. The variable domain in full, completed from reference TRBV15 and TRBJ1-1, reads DAMVIQNPRYQVTQFGKPVTLSCSQTLNHNVMYWYQQKSSQAPKLLFHYYDKDFNNEADTPDNFQSRRPNTSFCFLDIRSPGLGDTAMYLCATSRGGTGNTEAFFGQGTRLTVV.

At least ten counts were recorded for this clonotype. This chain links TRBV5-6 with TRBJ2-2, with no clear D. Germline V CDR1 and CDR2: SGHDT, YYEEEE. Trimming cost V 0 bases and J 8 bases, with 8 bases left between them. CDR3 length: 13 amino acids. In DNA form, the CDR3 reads TGTGCCAGCAGCTTGGAATCAGCGGGGGAGCTGTTTTTT. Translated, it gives CASSLESAGELFF.

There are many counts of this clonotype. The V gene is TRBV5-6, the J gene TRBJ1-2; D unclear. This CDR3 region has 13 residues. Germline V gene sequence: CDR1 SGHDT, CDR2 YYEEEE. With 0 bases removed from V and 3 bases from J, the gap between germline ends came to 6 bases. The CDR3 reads CASSLGTDYGYTF. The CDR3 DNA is TGTGCCAGCAGCTTGGGAACGGACTATGGCTACACCTTC.

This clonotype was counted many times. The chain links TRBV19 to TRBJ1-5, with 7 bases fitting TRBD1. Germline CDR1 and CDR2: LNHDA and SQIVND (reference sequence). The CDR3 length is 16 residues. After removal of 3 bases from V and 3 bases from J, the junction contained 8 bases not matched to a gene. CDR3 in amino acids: CASSMLPGQNNQPQHF. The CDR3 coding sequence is TGTGCCAGTAGTATGTTACCGGGACAGAACAATCAGCCCCAGCATTTT.

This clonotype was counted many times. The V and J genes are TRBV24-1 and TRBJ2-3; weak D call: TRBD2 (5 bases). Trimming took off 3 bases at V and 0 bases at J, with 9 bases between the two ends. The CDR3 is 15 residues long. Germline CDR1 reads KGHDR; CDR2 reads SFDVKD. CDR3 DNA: TGTGCCACCAGTGATCCGAGGGTTAGCACAGATACGCAGTATTTT. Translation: CATSDPRVSTDTQYF.

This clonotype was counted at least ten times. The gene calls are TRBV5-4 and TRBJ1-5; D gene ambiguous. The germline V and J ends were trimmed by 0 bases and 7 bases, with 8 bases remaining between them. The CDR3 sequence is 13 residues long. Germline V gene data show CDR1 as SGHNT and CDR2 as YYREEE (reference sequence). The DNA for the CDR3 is TGTGCCAGCAGCTTGGAGGGCGGCCAGCCCCAGCATTTT. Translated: CASSLEGGQPQHF.

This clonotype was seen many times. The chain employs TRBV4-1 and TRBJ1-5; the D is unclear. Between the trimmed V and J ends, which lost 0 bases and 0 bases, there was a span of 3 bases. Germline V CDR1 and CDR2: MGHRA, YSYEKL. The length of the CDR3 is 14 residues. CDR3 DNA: TGCGCCAGCAGCCAAGACAGTAGCAATCAGCCCCAGCATTTT. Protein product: CASSQDSSNQPQHF.

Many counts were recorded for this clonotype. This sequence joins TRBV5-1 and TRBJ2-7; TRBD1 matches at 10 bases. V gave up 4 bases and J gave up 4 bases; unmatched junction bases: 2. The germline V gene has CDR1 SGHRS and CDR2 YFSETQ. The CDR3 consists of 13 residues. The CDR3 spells CASSGGQGYEQYF. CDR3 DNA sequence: TGCGCCAGCAGCGGGGGACAGGGGTACGAGCAGTACTTC.

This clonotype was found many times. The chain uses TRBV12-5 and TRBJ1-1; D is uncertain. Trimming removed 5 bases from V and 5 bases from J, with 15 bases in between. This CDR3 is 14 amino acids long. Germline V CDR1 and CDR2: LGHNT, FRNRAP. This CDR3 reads CASGNVPLGTEAFF. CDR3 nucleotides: TGTGCTAGTGGTAACGTCCCTTTAGGAACTGAAGCTTTCTTT. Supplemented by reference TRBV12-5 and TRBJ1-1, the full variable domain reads DARVTQTPRHKVTEMGQEVTMRCQPILGHNTVFWYRQTMMQGLELLAYFRNRAPLDDSGMPKDRFSAEMPDATLATLKIQPSEPRDSAVYFCASGNVPLGTEAFFGQGTRLTVV.

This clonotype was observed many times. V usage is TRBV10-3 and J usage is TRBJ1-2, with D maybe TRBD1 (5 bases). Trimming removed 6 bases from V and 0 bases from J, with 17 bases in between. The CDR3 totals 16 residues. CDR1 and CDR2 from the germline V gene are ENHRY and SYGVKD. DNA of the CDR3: TGTGCCATCAGAGACTCTACAGGCACACCTAACTATGGCTACACCTTC. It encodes CAIRDSTGTPNYGYTF.

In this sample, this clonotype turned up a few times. Written as DNA, the CDR3 is TGTGCCAGCAGTGACAGACAATCGATTTACGAGCAGTACTTC. The encoded protein is CASSDRQSIYEQYF. The chain is built from TRBV6-1 and TRBJ2-7; D gene uncertain. The CDR3 is 14 amino acids. V was trimmed by 3 bases and J by 4 bases, leaving 13 bases between them. The germline V gene encodes CDR1 MNHNS and CDR2 SASEGT.

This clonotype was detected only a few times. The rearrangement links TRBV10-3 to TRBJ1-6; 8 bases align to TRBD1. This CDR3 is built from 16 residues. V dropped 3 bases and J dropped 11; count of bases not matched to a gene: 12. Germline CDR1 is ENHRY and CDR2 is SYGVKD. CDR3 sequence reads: CAISDSWKTGATPLHF. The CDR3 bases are TGTGCCATCAGTGATTCTTGGAAGACAGGGGCAACACCCCTCCACTTT.

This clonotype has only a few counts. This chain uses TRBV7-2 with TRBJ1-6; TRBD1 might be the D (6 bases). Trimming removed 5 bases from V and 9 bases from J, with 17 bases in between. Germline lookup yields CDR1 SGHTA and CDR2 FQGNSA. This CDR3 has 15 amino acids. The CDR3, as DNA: TGTGCCAGCAGCCAGGGGTCACTGAGGAGTTCACCCCTCCACTTT. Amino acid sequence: CASSQGSLRSSPLHF.